A selection of T cell receptor beta chains follows, all from one sample in a study of early T cells in non-severe SARS-CoV-2 infection. TCRdb recomputed calls from the 5' RACE reads with MiXCR, one row per CDR3 protein. The table lists about 90,000 distinct CDR3 sequences, approximately 12% of them singletons, with approximately 4.4% in the top ten. Sequencing was performed on whole blood, taken at baseline. Receptors were obtained from an adult who was a healthcare worker with PCR-confirmed SARS-CoV-2 infection or an uninfected control (not recorded which). Each CDR3 is given with its conserved first and last residue.

V	J	CDR3
TRBV6-5	TRBJ2-3	CASSLTRGWPDTQYF
TRBV5-1	TRBJ2-4	CASSLGPMRAKNIQYF
TRBV24-1	TRBJ1-1	CATSDLQASGAFF
TRBV5-4	TRBJ2-4	CASSLGTGETKNIQYF
TRBV5-4	TRBJ2-7	CASSSGGAYEQYF
TRBV19	TRBJ2-1	CASSIDGLAVTNEQFF
TRBV7-2	TRBJ2-3	CASSHRRNPLTDTQYF
TRBV10-3	TRBJ1-2	CAISVKQSHTGYTF
TRBV27	TRBJ1-1	CASRVDRVVTEAFF
TRBV20-1	TRBJ2-5	CSARAEGETQYF
TRBV10-1	TRBJ2-7	CASSEMETHRRDEQYF
TRBV28	TRBJ2-2	CATHRQARGTGELFF
TRBV5-1	TRBJ1-1	CASRRSWGTEAFF
TRBV27	TRBJ1-6	CASRPQGPSPLHF
TRBV5-5	TRBJ1-6	CASSLDLVRQVDSPLHF
TRBV30	TRBJ2-7	CAWSPRPGDYEQYF
TRBV7-3	TRBJ2-3	CASSQSWTSGIADTQYF
TRBV5-1	TRBJ2-3	CASSPTGFLVTQYF
TRBV4-1	TRBJ2-7	CASSQSRQDSYEQYF
TRBV18	TRBJ2-7	CASSPDGQGTSYEQYF
TRBV20-1	TRBJ2-7	CSATRAGSEQYF
TRBV12-3/TRBV12-4	TRBJ2-2	CASSPIRGAGTGELFF
TRBV6-5	TRBJ2-3	CASSYNPTSRTDTQYF
TRBV6-6	TRBJ2-3	CASSRGQLYTDTQYF
TRBV10-3	TRBJ1-6	CAISDGDRVSHF
TRBV5-6	TRBJ1-1	CASSFVEVNTEAFF
TRBV5-4	TRBJ2-5	CASNMPGVETQYF
TRBV29-1	TRBJ1-1	CSVGGDRAIVAFF
TRBV4-1	TRBJ2-6	CASSQMGGGANVLTF
TRBV7-9	TRBJ2-3	CASSLLDRVADTQYF
TRBV12-3/TRBV12-4	TRBJ1-2	CASSPRAEDGYTF
TRBV7-9	TRBJ2-3	CASSNPTISSTDTQYF
TRBV7-9	TRBJ2-1	CASSFRTTLPYNEQFF
TRBV6-1	TRBJ2-1	CASTRLAGGNEQFF
TRBV6-5	TRBJ1-2	CVSVWIGYTF
TRBV27	TRBJ1-2	CASSPYGGIPGYTF
TRBV2	TRBJ2-7	CASTGLAGSSYEQYF
TRBV30	TRBJ2-6	CAWTEYSGANVLTF
TRBV19	TRBJ1-2	CASTHGTFGYTF
TRBV6-5	TRBJ2-7	CASSYSIGQGYEQYF
TRBV19	TRBJ2-6	CASSPLTASGANVLTF
TRBV12-3/TRBV12-4	TRBJ2-1	CASSLSEVTRDNEQFF
TRBV29-1	TRBJ1-3	CSVHESGNTIYF
TRBV18	TRBJ1-5	CASSTSGGQSNQPQHF
TRBV5-3	TRBJ2-1	CARSFPGTSGSFNEQFF
TRBV24-1	TRBJ2-6	CATSDPGFGANVLTF
TRBV7-6	TRBJ2-2	CASSGTGGDTGELFF
TRBV20-1	TRBJ1-6	CSATGGLSPLHF
TRBV5-1	TRBJ2-7	CASSLIGSYEQYF
TRBV18	TRBJ1-2	CASSPPDRGREGYTF
TRBV28	TRBJ2-7	CASSFRRGRMNYEQYF
TRBV29-1	TRBJ1-5	CSVAGTENQPQHF
TRBV18	TRBJ1-2	CASSLSSASYGYTF
TRBV7-6	TRBJ2-5	CASSDTRGHPFRQYF
TRBV5-5	TRBJ2-1	CASSLAGSSSYNEQFF